Presented here are 5 T cell receptor beta chains from one specimen sequenced in a study of human T cells and chemical hapten exposure (TCRdb year 2021). This specimen's time point label, interpreted: patch test 1, 2 weeks after DPC sensitization. In light of the paper, this sample's treatment or condition label describes: therapeutic diphenylcyclopropenone sensitization with weekly scalp DPC. Receptors were amplified or captured by RACE. Data came from a NextSeq 500. TCRdb reprocessing: public reads trimmed at Q25 with fastp, clones called with MiXCR, in-frame beta chains kept. Entries are consolidated by CDR3 protein sequence, retaining the most common genes and DNA. The sample profile shows 79,000 or so distinct CDR3 sequences; around 30% of them were found once. More than 7% of the sample belongs to the ten largest clones. This specimen was whole blood, taken in connection with sensitization to the hapten diphenylcyclopropenone (DPC). These receptors were collected from a man between 40 and 49 years old with alopecia areata. Some clones in this sample may be carry-over from other donors' samples.

The V and J genes are TRBV14 and TRBJ2-2; 7 nucleotides align to TRBD1. Trimming took 1 base from V and 1 from J; bases not matched to a gene: 3. The V gene's germline CDR1 is SGHDN and CDR2 FVKESK. This CDR3 region has 16 residues. The CDR3 region is CASSQGGQLNTGELFF. The CDR3 nucleotides read TGTGCCAGCAGCCAAGGGGGACAGCTGAACACCGGGGAGCTGTTTTTT.

The genes are TRBV12-3 or TRBV12-4 and TRBJ2-7; D gene uncertain. Trimming pared 1 base from V and 7 bases from J, leaving 14 bases between. This CDR3 spans 14 amino acids. DNA for the CDR3: TGTGCCAGCAGTTTAGAGGCCTCACGTAAGGAGCAGTACTTC. Its translation: CASSLEASRKEQYF.

The chain carries TRBV7-2 and TRBJ2-3, with TRBD2 as a possible D gene (5 bases). The V gene's germline CDR1 is SGHTA and CDR2 FQGNSA. Trimming cost V 1 base and J 9 bases, with 8 bases left between them. The CDR3 sequence is 12 residues long. DNA for the CDR3: TGTGCCAGCAGCTTAGTCCGGGAAACGCAGTATTTT. Its translation is CASSLVRETQYF.

This clonotype was counted between two and nine times. The CDR3, as DNA: TGTGCCAGCAGAGAAGGACCGGTGAATCAGCCCCAGCATTTT. It encodes CASREGPVNQPQHF. V gene TRBV6-2 or TRBV6-3 combines with J gene TRBJ1-5; D is unresolved. CDR1 is MNHEY and CDR2 is SVGEGT in the germline V gene. This CDR3 comprises 14 residues. Trimming cost V 6 bases and J 4 bases, with 13 bases left between them.

This clonotype was found a few times. The chain carries TRBV27 and TRBJ2-5; D unresolved. The length of the CDR3 is 13 residues. Trimming removed 3 bases at V and 4 bases at J, with 9 bases between. In germline, CDR1 is MNHEY, CDR2 SMNVEV (reference sequence). The CDR3 here is CASSFPGSETQYF. The CDR3 DNA reads TGTGCCAGCAGTTTTCCGGGTTCAGAGACCCAGTACTTC.